This paragraph reports one TCR beta chain. Its antigen is as yet unknown. CDR3 length: 17 amino acids. Per germline, CDR1 SGHRS and CDR2 YFSETQ. Trimming took 0 bases from V and 3 from J, leaving 18 bases between them. The data derive from a study of post-analysis software for immune sequencing data. TCR beta libraries were prepared from cDNA with unique molecular identifiers. Using its own MiXCR run on the PCR reads, TCRdb lists one record per CDR3 protein. This table holds approximately 570,000 distinct CDR3 sequences, 44% found once. General observations from the study: TRBV5-6, TRBV5-1 and TRBV20-1 were among a few TRBV segments more frequent in patients than controls.

The sequence was obtained from a girl aged 10-17 years with multiple sclerosis. Source material: blood. The genes are TRBV5-1 and TRBJ1-1; no definite D call. CDR3 coding DNA: TGCGCCAGCAGCTTGGCTGGCTCTAACCTTGGGGACACTGAAGCTTTCTTT. Its protein is CASSLAGSNLGDTEAFF.